This is a list of T cell receptor beta chains from one sample in a study of OX40 agonist ivuxolimab in advanced cancers. TCRdb's table, derived via immunoSEQ multiplex PCR, lists solely in-frame clones and lacks some. The data hold under 90,000 clones, with approximately 81% observed a single time. This material consisted of CD4+ or CD8+ T cells sorted from blood, taken in a trial of the OX40 agonist ivuxolimab. All receptors come from an adult with an advanced solid tumor such as melanoma, head and neck, liver or kidney cancer. Each CDR3 is given with its conserved first and last residue. A D gene is named only where the DNA matches it firmly. Size tells how often a clone was seen (once, few, many) or the class of an expanded clone, and some rows leave it out.

V,D,J,size,DNA,CDR3
TRBV10-3,-,TRBJ1-4,-,TGTGCCATCTCAACAGGATTGGGGAATGAAAAACTGTTTTTT,CAISTGLGNEKLFF
TRBV10-3,TRBD1,TRBJ1-5,once,TGTGCCACGACAGGGGTAAATAGCAATCAGCCCCAGCATTTT,CATTGVNSNQPQHF
TRBV6-1,TRBD1,TRBJ1-4,-,TGTGCCAGCAGTGAACCGGTGCAGGGGGCGCTGGTTAATGAAAAACTGTTTTTT,CASSEPVQGALVNEKLFF
TRBV7-2,TRBD1,TRBJ2-2,-,TGTGCCAGCAGCTTAAACAGGGGGAACACCGGGGAGCTGTTTTTT,CASSLNRGNTGELFF
TRBV2,-,TRBJ1-4,-,TGTGCCAGCAGTGAAGCGCTCGCGGGAGAAAAACTGTTTTTT,CASSEALAGEKLFF
TRBV5-4,-,TRBJ2-7,-,TGTGCCAGCAGCCCTGACACAGGGTTCGGGTCCTACGAGCAGTACTTC,CASSPDTGFGSYEQYF
TRBV5-5,TRBD1,TRBJ1-4,-,TGTGCCAGCAGCTTCGGGACAGCTGATGAAAAACTGTTTTTT,CASSFGTADEKLFF
TRBV7-2,-,TRBJ2-5,-,TGTGCCAGCGGGACGTCCGACTCGGGAGAGACCCAGTACTTC,CASGTSDSGETQYF
TRBV19,TRBD1,TRBJ1-1,-,TGTGCCAGTACCGTATTAGGACAGGGGAACACTGAAGCTTTCTTT,CASTVLGQGNTEAFF
TRBV25-1,-,TRBJ1-4,-,TGTGCCAGCAGTGGGCTCCGGGACATCGGTGGAAAACTGTTTTTT,CASSGLRDIGGKLFF
TRBV6-1,-,TRBJ2-4,-,TGTGCCAGCAGTGTCCAATCGCCAGGGGTAGCCAAAAACATTCAGTACTTC,CASSVQSPGVAKNIQYF
TRBV28,-,TRBJ1-2,-,TGTGCCAGCAGTATACGCGGCAGGGTGCACGGCTACACCTTC,CASSIRGRVHGYTF
TRBV7-6,-,TRBJ2-2,-,TGTGCCAGCAGCTCCGGACTAACCCTAACCGGGGAGCTGTTTTTT,CASSSGLTLTGELFF
TRBV27,TRBD2,TRBJ2-7,-,TGTGCCAGCAGTCGAGAACTAGCGGCAACCTACGAGCAGTACTTC,CASSRELAATYEQYF
TRBV9,-,TRBJ2-2,-,TGTGCCAGCAGCCCCCGGGACGGACTGAACACCGGGGAGCTGTTTTTT,CASSPRDGLNTGELFF
TRBV7-9,-,TRBJ1-2,-,TGTGCCAGCAGGACGGACTATGGCTACACCTTC,CASRTDYGYTF
TRBV7-7,TRBD1,TRBJ2-7,-,TGTGCCAGCAGCAGGGACAGGAGCGACGAGCAGTACTTC,CASSRDRSDEQYF
TRBV28,-,TRBJ2-5,-,TGTGCCAGCAGTACCGTGGGGGTGGAGACCCAGTACTTC,CASSTVGVETQYF